This T cell receptor (beta chain) comes out of a study of type 1 regulatory T cells. Overall study: An in vitro protocol generated T-allo10, a Tr1-enriched, alloantigen-specific CD4 T cell product. General study points: Type 1 regulatory T cells had a more restricted TCR repertoire than non-type 1 regulatory T cells.

One entry per CDR3 protein, called by TCRdb with MiXCR from the reads. The data show roughly 46,000 distinct CDR3 sequences, 10% to 15% seen once. By frequency in the sample, this clonotype is medium-sized. Its target is not known. V was pared by 6 bases and J by 4 bases, with 11 bases of the junction left unmatched. The CDR3 contains 16 residues. The germline CDR1 and CDR2 sequences are SGHTA and FQGNSA. The receptor was derived from a human donor in good health. This chain joins TRBV7-2 and TRBJ2-1; 8 bases are a match to TRBD2. Sequenced material: cultured non-Tr1 T cells, either the whole culture or a sorted T cell fraction (not recorded which). The CDR3 here is CASSRGGDQLYNEQFF. CDR3 in DNA: TGTGCCAGCAGTCGGGGGGGGGACCAGCTATACAATGAGCAGTTCTTC.